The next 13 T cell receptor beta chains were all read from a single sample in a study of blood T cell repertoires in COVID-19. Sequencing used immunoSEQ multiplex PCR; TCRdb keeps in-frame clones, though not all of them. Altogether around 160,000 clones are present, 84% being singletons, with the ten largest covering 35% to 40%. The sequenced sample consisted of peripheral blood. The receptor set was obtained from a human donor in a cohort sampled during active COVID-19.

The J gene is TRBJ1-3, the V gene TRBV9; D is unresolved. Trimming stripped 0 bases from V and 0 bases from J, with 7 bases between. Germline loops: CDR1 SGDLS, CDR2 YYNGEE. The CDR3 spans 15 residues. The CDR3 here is CASSVGGLSGNTIYF. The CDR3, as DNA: TGTGCCAGCAGCGTAGGAGGCCTCTCTGGAAACACCATATATTTT.

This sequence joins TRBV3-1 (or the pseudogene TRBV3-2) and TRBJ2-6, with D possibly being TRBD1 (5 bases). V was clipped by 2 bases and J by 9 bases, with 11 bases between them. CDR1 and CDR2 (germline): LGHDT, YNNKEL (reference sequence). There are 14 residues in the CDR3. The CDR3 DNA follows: TGTGCCAGCAGCCAAAGCGACAGCTTCAACGTCCTGACTTTC. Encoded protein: CASSQSDSFNVLTF.

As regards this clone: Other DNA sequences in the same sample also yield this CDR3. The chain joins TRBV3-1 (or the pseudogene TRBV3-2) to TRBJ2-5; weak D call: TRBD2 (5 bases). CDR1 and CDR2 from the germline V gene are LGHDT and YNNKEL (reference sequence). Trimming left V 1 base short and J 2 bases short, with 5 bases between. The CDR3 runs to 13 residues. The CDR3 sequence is CASSQAGQETQYF. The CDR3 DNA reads TGTGCCAGCAGCCAAGCGGGACAAGAGACCCAGTACTTC.

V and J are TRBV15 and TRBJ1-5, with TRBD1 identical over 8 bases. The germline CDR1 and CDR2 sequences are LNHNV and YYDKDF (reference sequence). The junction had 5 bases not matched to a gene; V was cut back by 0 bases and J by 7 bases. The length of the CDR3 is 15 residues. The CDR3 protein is CATSRDSRTGQPQHF. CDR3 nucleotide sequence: TGTGCCACCAGCAGAGATAGCCGGACAGGGCAGCCCCAGCATTTT.

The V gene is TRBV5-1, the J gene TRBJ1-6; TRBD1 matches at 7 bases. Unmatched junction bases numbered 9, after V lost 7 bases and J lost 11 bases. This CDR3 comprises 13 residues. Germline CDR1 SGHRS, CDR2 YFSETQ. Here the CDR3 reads CASGIGQETPLHF. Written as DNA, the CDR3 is TGCGCCAGCGGGATCGGACAGGAGACACCCCTCCACTTT.

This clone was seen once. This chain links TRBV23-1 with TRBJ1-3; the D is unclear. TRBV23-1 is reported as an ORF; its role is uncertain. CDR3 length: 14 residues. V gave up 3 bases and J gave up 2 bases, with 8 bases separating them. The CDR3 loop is CASSQVTTGNTIYF. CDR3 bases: TGCGCCAGCAGTCAGGTGACAACTGGAAACACCATATATTTT.

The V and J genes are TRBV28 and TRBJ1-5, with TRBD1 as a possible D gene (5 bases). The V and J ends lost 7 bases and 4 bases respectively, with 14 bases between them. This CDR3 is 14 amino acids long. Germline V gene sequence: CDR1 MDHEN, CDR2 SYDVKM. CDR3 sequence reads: CASTPGGLNQPQHF. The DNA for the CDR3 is TGTGCCAGCACCCCCGGGGGACTTAATCAGCCCCAGCATTTT.

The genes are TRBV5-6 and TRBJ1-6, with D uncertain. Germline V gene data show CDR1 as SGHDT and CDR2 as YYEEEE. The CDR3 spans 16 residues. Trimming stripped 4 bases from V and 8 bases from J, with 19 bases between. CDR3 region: CASSRAALGRDSPLHF. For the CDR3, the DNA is TGTGCCAGCAGCCGGGCGGCACTCGGGCGGGATTCACCCCTCCACTTT. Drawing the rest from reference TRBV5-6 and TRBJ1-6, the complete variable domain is DAGVTQSPTHLIKTRGQQVTLRCSPKSGHDTVSWYQQALGQGPQFIFQYYEEEERQRGNFPDRFSGHQFPNYSSELNVNALLLGDSALYLCASSRAALGRDSPLHFGNGTRLTVT.

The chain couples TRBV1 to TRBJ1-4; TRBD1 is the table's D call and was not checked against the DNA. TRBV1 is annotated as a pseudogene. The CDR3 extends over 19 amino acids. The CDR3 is CTSNLLDRPRTTTNEKLFF. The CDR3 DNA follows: TGCACCAGCAACCTGCTTGACAGGCCAAGAACCACAACTAATGAAAAACTGTTTTTT.

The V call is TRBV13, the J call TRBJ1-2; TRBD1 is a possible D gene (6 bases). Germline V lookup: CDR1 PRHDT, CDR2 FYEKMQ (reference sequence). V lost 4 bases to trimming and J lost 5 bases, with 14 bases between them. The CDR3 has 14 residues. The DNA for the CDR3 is TGTGCCAGCAGCTCTGCCTTGACAGGTTATGGCTACACCTTC. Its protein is CASSSALTGYGYTF.

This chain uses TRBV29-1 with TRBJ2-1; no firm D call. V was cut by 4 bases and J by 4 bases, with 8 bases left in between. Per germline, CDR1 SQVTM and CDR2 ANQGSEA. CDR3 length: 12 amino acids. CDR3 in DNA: TGCAGCGTTGCCCGGTCGTACAATGAGCAGTTCTTC. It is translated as CSVARSYNEQFF.

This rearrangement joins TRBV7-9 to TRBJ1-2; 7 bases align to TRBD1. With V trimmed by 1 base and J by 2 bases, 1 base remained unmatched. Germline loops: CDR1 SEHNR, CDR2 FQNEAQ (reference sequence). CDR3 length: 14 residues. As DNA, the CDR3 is TGTGCCAGCAGCTTAGGGGACAGAAACTATGGCTACACCTTC. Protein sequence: CASSLGDRNYGYTF.

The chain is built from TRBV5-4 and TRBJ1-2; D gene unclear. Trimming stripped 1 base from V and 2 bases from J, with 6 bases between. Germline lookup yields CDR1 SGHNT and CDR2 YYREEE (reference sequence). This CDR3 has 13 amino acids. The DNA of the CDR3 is TGTGCCAGCAGCTTGAGAGTCAACTATGGCTACACCTTC. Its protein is CASSLRVNYGYTF. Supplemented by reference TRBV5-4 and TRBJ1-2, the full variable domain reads ETGVTQSPTHLIKTRGQQVTLRCSSQSGHNTVSWYQQALGQGPQFIFQYYREEENGRGNFPPRFSGLQFPNYSSELNVNALELDDSALYLCASSLRVNYGYTFGSGTRLTVV.